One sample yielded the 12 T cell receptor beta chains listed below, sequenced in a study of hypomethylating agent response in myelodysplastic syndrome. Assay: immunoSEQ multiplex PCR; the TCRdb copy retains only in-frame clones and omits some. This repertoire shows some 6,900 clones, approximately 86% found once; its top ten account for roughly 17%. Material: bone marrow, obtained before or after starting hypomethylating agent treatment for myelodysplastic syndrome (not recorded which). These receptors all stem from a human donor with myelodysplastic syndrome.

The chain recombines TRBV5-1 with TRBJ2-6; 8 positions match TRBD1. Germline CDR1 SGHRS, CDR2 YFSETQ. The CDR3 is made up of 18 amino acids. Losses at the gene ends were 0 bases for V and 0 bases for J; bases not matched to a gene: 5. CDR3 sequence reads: CASSLGGQDYSGANVLTF. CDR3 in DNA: TGCGCCAGCAGCTTGGGGGGACAGGACTACTCTGGGGCCAACGTCCTGACTTTC.

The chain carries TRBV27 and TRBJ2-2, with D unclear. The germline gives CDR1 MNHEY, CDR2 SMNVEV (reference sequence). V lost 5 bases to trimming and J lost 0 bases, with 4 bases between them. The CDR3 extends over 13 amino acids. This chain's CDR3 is CASSRPNTGELFF. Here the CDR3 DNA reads TGTGCCAGCAGTCGCCCGAACACCGGGGAGCTGTTTTTT.

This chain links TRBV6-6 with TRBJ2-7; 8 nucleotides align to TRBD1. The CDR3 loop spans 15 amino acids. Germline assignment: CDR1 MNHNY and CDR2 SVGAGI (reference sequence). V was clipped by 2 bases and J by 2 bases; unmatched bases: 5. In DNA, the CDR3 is TGTGCCAGCAGTTACCCCGGACAGGGAGCCTACGAGCAGTACGTC. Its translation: CASSYPGQGAYEQYV.

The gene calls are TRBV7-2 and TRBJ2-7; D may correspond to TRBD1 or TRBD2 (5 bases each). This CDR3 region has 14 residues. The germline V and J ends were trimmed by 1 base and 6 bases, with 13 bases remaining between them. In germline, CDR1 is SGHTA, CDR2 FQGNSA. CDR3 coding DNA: TGTGCCAGCAGCTTAGTAGTTGGGGGTGGCGAGCAGTACTTC. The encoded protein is CASSLVVGGGEQYF.

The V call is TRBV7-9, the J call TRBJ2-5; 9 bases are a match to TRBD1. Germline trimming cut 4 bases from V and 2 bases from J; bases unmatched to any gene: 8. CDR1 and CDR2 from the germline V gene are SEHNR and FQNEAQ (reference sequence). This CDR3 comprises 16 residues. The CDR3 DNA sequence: TGTGCCAGCAGCTCAACGGACAGGGGAGGACAAGAGACCCAGTACTTC. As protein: CASSSTDRGGQETQYF. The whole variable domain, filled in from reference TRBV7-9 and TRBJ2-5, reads DTGVSQNPRHKITKRGQNVTFRCDPISEHNRLYWYRQTLGQGPEFLTYFQNEAQLEKSRLLSDRFSAERPKGSFSTLEIQRTEQGDSAMYLCASSSTDRGGQETQYFGPGTRLLVL.

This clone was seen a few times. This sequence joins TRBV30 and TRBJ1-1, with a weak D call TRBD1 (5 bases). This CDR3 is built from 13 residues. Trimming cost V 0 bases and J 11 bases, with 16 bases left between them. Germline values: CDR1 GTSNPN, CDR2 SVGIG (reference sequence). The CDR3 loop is CAWSVAGSERAFF. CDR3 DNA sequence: TGTGCCTGGAGTGTAGCAGGGTCAGAGCGGGCTTTCTTT.

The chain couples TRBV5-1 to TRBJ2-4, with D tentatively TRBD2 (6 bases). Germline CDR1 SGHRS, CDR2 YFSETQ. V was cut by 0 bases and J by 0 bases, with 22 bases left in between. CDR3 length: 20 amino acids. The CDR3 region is CASSLDPREGGRIAKNIQYF. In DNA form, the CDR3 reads TGCGCCAGCAGCTTGGACCCGAGAGAGGGAGGAAGGATAGCCAAAAACATTCAGTACTTC.

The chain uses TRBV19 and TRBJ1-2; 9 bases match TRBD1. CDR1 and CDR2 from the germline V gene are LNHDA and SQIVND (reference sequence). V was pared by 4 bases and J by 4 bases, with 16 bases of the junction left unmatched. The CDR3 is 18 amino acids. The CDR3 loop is CASSKEAGQGIFFYGYTF. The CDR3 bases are TGTGCCAGTAGTAAAGAGGCAGGACAGGGGATCTTTTTCTATGGCTACACCTTC.

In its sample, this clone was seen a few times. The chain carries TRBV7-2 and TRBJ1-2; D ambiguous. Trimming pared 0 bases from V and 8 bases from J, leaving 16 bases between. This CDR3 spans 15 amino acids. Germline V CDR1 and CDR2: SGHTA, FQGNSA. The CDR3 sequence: CASSLAFGQSRGYTF. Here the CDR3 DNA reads TGTGCCAGCAGCTTAGCGTTTGGGCAGTCGAGAGGCTACACCTTC. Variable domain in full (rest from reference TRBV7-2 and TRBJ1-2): GAGVSQSPSNKVTEKGKDVELRCDPISGHTALYWYRQSLGQGLEFLIYFQGNSAPDKSGLPSDRFSAERTGGSVSTLTIQRTQQEDSAVYLCASSLAFGQSRGYTFGSGTRLTVV.

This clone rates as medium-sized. The CDR3 region is CASSLVNGGHTEAFF. Here the CDR3 DNA reads TGTGCCAGCAGCTTAGTTAATGGGGGCCACACTGAAGCTTTCTTT. This chain connects TRBV7-2 to TRBJ1-1; weak D call: TRBD1 (6 bases). This CDR3 has 15 amino acids. CDR1 and CDR2 (germline): SGHTA, FQGNSA. Trimming pared 1 base from V and 3 bases from J, leaving 12 bases between.

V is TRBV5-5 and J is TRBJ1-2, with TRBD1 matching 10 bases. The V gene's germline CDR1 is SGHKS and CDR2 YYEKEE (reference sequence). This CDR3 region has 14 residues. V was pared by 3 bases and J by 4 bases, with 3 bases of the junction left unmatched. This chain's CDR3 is CASSSTGGAYGYTF. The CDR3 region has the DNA TGTGCCAGCAGCTCGACAGGGGGCGCCTATGGCTACACCTTC.

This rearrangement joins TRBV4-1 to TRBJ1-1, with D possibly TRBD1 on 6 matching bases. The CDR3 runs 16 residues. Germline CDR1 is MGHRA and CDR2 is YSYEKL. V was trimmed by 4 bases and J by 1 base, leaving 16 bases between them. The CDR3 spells CASSRPLIQGNTEAFF. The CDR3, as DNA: TGCGCCAGCAGCCGACCCCTTATACAGGGGAACACTGAAGCTTTCTTT.